The clone carrying this T cell receptor beta chain was recorded a few times. These data come from a study of beta chain features in type 1 diabetes. The study reverse transcribed the entire isolated RNA, so it sequenced expressed TCRB transcripts. Profiled with immunoSEQ multiplex PCR; TCRdb holds only in-frame clones, not every one. This sample carries roughly 400,000 clones, less than 15% of them seen once, and the ten largest clones take approximately 0.02%. Per the germline V gene, CDR1 is MNHEY and CDR2 is SVGAGI. With V trimmed by 4 bases and J by 10 bases, 15 bases remained unmatched. This CDR3 is 15 amino acids long.

The sequenced sample was naive CD4+ T cells from blood. The genes are TRBV6-5 and TRBJ1-2, with TRBD1 matching over 7 bases. The TCR sequence derives from a woman younger than 30 in good health. The CDR3 spells CASSSTGAGPFDYTF. The CDR3 DNA sequence: TGTGCCAGCAGTTCAACAGGGGCCGGACCTTTTGACTACACCTTC.